This TCR beta chain was sequenced during a study of T cell responses to AZD1222 COVID-19 vaccine. Study-level points and caveats: CD4 TCRs covered the whole spike, strongest at regions 160-218 and 743-854.

Assay used: immunoSEQ multiplex PCR; TCRdb lists only in-frame clones, some missing. In the table there are some 130,000 clones, roughly 87% of which are singletons. Looked up from germline, CDR1 is SGDLS and CDR2 is YYNGEE. V lost 6 bases, J lost 4 bases, and 20 bases lay in between. CDR3 size: 15 residues. With respect to this clone: Its target is not known.

This sequence originates from an adult who received the AZD1222 COVID-19 vaccine. The sequencing used peripheral blood, collected 28 days after the second AZD1222 dose. The gene calls are TRBV9 and TRBJ2-7; maybe TRBD1 (6 bases). Written as DNA, the CDR3 is TGTGCCAGCACCCCGGGGTGGGGGCGTAGTTACGAGCAGTACTTC. As protein: CASTPGWGRSYEQYF.